Included here is one T cell receptor (beta chain) sequence, with context. Which antigen it targets is not known. No much larger clone exists at a distance of one base, and base qualities are not known. This sample is drawn from a study of cytomegalovirus exposure and HLA in healthy donors (dated by TCRdb to between 2016 and 2019). As for the study more broadly: According to a later analysis, one platform produced both the approximately 110 validation repertoires and the 620 or so repertoires of the first cohort. The study aimed to test whether signatures of past pathogen exposure could be identified by cataloging public T cell receptors. Besides the first cohort of roughly 640 subjects, a separate validation cohort made up of 120 different subjects was used. High-throughput TCR immunosequencing, statistical association of individual TCRs with disease status, and machine learning were combined to predict cytomegalovirus infection status.

To prepare the library, the immunoSEQ multiplex PCR assay was applied. On the authors' methods: A statistical classification framework was built for diagnosing cytomegalovirus status from the catalog of TCR beta chain sequences. Not all clones reach the TCRdb copy of this immuneACCESS table, which keeps in-frame sequences only. Checked studies attribute under half of the gap to unresolved V genes and leave the rest unexplained. V and J calls and clone size follow that table, whereas D and trimming were derived from the DNA. The sample table records 200,000 to 250,000 clones; roughly 83% of these occur just once. Roughly 13% of the sample goes to the ten largest clones. What the research found in general, with its limitations: The study listed 150 to 200 TCR beta chains as associated with cytomegalovirus. According to the authors, the approach could potentially be generalized to other disease states and immunological phenotypes. In both the original and validation cohorts, the classifier was reported to diagnose cytomegalovirus status with high specificity and sensitivity. A later analysis had no HLA typing for the validation cohort, so co-occurrence there was scored across all 120 repertoires. Of the cluster scores, roughly 95% were above 0 in a later analysis, which found that TCRs clustered in the first cohort also tended to co-occur in the 95 to 150 validation repertoires. A few of the identified cytomegalovirus-associated TCR beta chains were confirmed in vitro to be specific for cytomegalovirus antigens. Most TCR sequences were observed very rarely across donors, whereas some public TCRs were present in many individuals.

Donors formed part of the validation cohort, which comprised over a hundred subjects and was distinct from the first cohort of some 700 subjects. The sequenced sample consisted of PBMCs. The clonotype was recovered from a woman aged 25 to 39 in good health and CMV-seropositive.

DNA sequence: TGTGCCAGCAGCTTGGGACAGCTAACATACGAGCAGTACTTC. It encodes CASSLGQLTYEQYF. The rearrangement joined TRBV5-4 to TRBJ2-7; a weak D assignment points to TRBD1 (5 bases agree). CDR1 SGHNT and CDR2 YYREEE were looked up in the germline V gene (reference sequence). V and J are truncated by 0 bases and 4 bases respectively, leaving an intervening sequence of 11 bases. Taken from cysteine to phenylalanine, the CDR3 has 14 residues. Left in the record is the CDR3 DNA by itself, 42 bases read in frame from the first base. With the rest looked up from the reference TRBV5-4 and TRBJ2-7 genes rather than sequenced, the full variable domain is ETGVTQSPTHLIKTRGQQVTLRCSSQSGHNTVSWYQQALGQGPQFIFQYYREEENGRGNFPPRFSGLQFPNYSSELNVNALELDDSALYLCASSLGQLTYEQYFGPGTRLTVT.